This T cell receptor beta chain was captured in a study of CD8 T cells in Susac syndrome. Germline V gene sequence: CDR1 LGHDT, CDR2 YNNKEL (reference sequence). This CDR3 region has 18 residues. Trimming at V came to 4 bases and at J to 9 bases, leaving 18 bases not matched to a gene. RNA totalling 0.5 to 1 ug underwent reverse transcription with random hexamers. TCRdb re-called the immunoSEQ multiplex PCR reads with MiXCR, one entry per CDR3 protein. The repertoire holds fewer than 350,000 distinct CDR3 sequences, with around 92% as singletons. TCR beta sequencing was performed on blood CD8+ and CD4+ T cells. Purification of the CD8+ and CD4+ T cells relied on negative isolation, and TEMRA cells underwent FACS enrichment.

The sequence derives from a human donor with multiple sclerosis. This sequence joins TRBV3-1 and TRBJ2-1; TRBD2 aligns across 10 bases. The material sequenced was CD4+ T cells from PBMCs. In DNA form, the CDR3 reads TGTGCCAGCAGCCCCCTTCTTTATAAGCGGGAGGGAGGGGGTGAGCAGTTCTTC. Translated, it gives CASSPLLYKREGGGEQFF.